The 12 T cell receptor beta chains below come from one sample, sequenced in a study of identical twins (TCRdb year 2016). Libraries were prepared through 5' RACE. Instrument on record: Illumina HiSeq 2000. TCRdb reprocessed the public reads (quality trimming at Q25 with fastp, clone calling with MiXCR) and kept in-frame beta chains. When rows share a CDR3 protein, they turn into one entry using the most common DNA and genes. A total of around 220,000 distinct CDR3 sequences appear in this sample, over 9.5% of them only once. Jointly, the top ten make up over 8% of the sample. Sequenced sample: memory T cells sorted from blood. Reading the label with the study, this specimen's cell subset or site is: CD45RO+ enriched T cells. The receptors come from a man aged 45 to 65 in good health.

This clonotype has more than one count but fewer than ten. CDR3 loop: CSAEGDRGNQPQHF. CDR3 coding DNA: TGCAGTGCAGAGGGAGACAGGGGTAATCAGCCCCAGCATTTT. The chain couples TRBV20-1 to TRBJ1-5, with 8 bases identical to TRBD1. Germline V gene lookup returns CDR1 DFQATT and CDR2 SNEGSKA (reference sequence). V was pared by 6 bases and J by 4 bases, with 8 bases of the junction left unmatched. CDR3 length: 14 residues.

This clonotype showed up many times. The CDR3 spells CSAQTRNYGYTF. The CDR3 DNA reads TGCAGTGCTCAAACACGCAACTATGGCTACACCTTC. The chain recombines TRBV20-1 with TRBJ1-2; D remains unclear. CDR3 length: 12 amino acids. CDR1 is DFQATT, CDR2 SNEGSKA, per germline (reference sequence). Trimming shortened V by 5 bases and J by 2 bases, and 9 bases separated the two germline ends.

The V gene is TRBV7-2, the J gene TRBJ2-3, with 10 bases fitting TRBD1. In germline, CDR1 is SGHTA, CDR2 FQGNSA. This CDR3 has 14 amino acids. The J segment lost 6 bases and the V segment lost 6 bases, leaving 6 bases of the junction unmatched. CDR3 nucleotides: TGTGCCAGCAGACCGACAGGGGGCGTCGATACGCAGTATTTT. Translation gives CASRPTGGVDTQYF.

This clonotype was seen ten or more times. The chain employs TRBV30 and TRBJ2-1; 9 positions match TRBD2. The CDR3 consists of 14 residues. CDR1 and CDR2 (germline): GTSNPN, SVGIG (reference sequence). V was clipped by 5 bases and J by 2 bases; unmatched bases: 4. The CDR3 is CAWWRGGPYNEQFF. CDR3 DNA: TGTGCCTGGTGGCGGGGGGGTCCCTACAATGAGCAGTTCTTC.

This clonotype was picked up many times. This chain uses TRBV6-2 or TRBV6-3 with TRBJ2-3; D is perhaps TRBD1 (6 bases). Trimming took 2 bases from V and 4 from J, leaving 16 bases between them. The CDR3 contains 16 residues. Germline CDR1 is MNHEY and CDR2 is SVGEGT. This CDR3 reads CASSYVQGEVSDTQYF. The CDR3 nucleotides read TGTGCCAGCAGTTACGTACAGGGAGAGGTTTCAGATACGCAGTATTTT.

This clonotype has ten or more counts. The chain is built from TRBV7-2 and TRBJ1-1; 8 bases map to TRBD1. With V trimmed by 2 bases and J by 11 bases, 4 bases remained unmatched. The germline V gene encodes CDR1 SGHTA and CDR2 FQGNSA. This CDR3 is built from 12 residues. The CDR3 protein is CASSLRNRGAFF. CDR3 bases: TGTGCCAGCAGCTTACGGAACAGGGGGGCTTTCTTT.

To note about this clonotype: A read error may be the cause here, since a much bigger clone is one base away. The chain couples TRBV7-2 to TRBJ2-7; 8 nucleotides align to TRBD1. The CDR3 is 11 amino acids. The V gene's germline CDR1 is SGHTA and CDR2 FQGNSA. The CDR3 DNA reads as TGTGCCAGCGGACAGGGCTACGTGCAGTACTTC. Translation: CASGQGYVQYF.

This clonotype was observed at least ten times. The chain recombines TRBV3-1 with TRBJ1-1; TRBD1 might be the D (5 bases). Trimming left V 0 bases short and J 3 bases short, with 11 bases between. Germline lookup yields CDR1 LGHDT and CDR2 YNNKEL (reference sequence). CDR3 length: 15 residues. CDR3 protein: CASSQDNAGHTEAFF. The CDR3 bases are TGTGCCAGCAGCCAAGATAATGCAGGGCACACTGAAGCTTTCTTT.

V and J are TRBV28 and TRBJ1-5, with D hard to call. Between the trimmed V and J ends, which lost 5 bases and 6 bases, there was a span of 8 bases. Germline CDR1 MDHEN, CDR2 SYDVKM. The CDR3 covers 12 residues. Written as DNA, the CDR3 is TGTGCCAGCAGTGGAGACACTCAGCCCCAGCATTTT. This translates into CASSGDTQPQHF. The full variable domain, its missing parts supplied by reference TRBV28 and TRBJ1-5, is DVKVTQSSRYLVKRTGEKVFLECVQDMDHENMFWYRQDPGLGLRLIYFSYDVKMKEKGDIPEGYSVSREKKERFSLILESASTNQTSMYLCASSGDTQPQHFGDGTRLSIL.

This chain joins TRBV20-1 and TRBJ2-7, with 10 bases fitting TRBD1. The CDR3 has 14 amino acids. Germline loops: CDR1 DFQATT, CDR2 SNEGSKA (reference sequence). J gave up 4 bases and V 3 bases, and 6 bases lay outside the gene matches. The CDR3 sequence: CSASTLGQGYEQYF. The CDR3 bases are TGCAGTGCTAGTACTTTGGGACAGGGGTACGAGCAGTACTTC.

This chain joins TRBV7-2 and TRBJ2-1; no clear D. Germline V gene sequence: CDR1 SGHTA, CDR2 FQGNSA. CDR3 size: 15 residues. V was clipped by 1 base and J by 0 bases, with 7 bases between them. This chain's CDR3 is CASSLDSSSYNEQFF. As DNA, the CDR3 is TGTGCCAGCAGCTTAGACTCCAGCTCCTACAATGAGCAGTTCTTC.

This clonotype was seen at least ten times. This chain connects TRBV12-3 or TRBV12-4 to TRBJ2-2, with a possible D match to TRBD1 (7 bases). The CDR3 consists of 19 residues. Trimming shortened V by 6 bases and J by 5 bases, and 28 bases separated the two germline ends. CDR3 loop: CASRARRGRSSGPTGELFF. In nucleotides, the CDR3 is TGTGCCAGCAGGGCCCGCAGGGGGAGGTCGAGCGGACCAACCGGGGAGCTGTTTTTT.